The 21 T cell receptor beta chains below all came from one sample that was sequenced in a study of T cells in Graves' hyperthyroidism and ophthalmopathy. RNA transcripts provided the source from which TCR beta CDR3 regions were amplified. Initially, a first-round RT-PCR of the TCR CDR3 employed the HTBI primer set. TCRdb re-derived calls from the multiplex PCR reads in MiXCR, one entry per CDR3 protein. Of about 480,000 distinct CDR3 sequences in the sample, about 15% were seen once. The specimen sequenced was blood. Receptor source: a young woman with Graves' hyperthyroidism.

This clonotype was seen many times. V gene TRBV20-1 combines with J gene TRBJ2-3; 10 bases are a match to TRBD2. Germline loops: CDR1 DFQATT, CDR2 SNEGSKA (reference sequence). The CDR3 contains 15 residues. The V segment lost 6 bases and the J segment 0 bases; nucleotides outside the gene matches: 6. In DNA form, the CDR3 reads TGCAGTGCAACCAGGACTAGCGGTAGCACAGATACGCAGTATTTT. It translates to CSATRTSGSTDTQYF.

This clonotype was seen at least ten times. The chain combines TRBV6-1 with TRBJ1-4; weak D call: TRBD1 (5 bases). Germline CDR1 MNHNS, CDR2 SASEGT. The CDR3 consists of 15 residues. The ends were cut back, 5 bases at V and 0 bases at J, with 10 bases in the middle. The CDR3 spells CASSRDLATNEKLFF. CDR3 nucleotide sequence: TGTGCCAGCAGTCGGGACCTCGCAACTAATGAAAAACTGTTTTTT.

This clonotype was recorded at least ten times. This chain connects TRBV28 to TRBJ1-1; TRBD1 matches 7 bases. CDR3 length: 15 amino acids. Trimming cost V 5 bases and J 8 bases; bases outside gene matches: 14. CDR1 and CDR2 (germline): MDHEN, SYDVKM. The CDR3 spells CASSPDRDRALEAFF. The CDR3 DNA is TGTGCCAGCAGTCCTGACCGGGACAGAGCCCTCGAAGCTTTCTTT. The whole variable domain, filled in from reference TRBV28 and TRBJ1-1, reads DVKVTQSSRYLVKRTGEKVFLECVQDMDHENMFWYRQDPGLGLRLIYFSYDVKMKEKGDIPEGYSVSREKKERFSLILESASTNQTSMYLCASSPDRDRALEAFFGQGTRLTVV.

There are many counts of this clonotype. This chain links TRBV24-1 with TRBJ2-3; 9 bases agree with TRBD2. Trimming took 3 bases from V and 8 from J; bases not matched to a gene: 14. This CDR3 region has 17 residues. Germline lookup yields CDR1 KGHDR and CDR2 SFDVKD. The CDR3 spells CATSDDLGLADQITQYF. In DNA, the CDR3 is TGTGCCACCAGTGATGACTTGGGACTAGCAGATCAGATTACGCAGTATTTT.

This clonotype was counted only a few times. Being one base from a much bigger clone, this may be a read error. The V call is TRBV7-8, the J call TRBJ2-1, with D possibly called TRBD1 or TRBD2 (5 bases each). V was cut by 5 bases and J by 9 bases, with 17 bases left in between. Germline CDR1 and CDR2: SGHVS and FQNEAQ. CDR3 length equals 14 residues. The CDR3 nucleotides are TGTGCCAGCAGCGGACGGGGCGTAGGGGTTGAGCAGTTCTTC. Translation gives CASSGRGVGVEQFF.

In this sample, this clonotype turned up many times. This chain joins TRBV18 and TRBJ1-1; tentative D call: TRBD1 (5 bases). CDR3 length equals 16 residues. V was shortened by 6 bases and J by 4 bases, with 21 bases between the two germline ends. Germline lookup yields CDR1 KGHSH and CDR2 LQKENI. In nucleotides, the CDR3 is TGTGCCAGCTCCCACCTCCAGGGTTGGAAATTCACTGAAGCTTTCTTT. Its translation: CASSHLQGWKFTEAFF. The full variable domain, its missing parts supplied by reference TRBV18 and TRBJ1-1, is NAGVMQNPRHLVRRRGQEARLRCSPMKGHSHVYWYRQLPEEGLKFMVYLQKENIIDESGMPKERFSAEFPKEGPSILRIQQVVRGDSAAYFCASSHLQGWKFTEAFFGQGTRLTVV.

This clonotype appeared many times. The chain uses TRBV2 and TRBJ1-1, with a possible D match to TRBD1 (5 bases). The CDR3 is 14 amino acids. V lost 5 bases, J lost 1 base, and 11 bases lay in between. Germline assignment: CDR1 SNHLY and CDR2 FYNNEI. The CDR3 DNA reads TGTGCCAGCAGTCCGAGGGGAGGGAACACTGAAGCTTTCTTT. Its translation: CASSPRGGNTEAFF. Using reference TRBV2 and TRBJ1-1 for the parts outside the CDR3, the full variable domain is EPEVTQTPSHQVTQMGQEVILRCVPISNHLYFYWYRQILGQKVEFLVSFYNNEISEKSEIFDDQFSVERPDGSNFTLKIRSTKLEDSAMYFCASSPRGGNTEAFFGQGTRLTVV.

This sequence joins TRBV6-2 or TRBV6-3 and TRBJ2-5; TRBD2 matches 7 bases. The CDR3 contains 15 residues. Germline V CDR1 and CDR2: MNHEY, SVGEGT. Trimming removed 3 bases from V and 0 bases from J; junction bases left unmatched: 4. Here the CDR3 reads CASSYLAEYQETQYF. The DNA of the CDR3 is TGTGCCAGCAGTTATCTAGCGGAGTACCAAGAGACCCAGTACTTC.

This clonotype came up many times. CDR3 nucleotide sequence: TGCAGTGCTAGAGATTCTCTGGAACTGGGCTATGGCTACACCTTC. Protein: CSARDSLELGYGYTF. The genes are TRBV20-1 and TRBJ1-2; D remains ambiguous. The length of the CDR3 is 15 residues. Trimming shortened V by 0 bases and J by 4 bases, and 15 bases separated the two germline ends. Germline V CDR1 and CDR2: DFQATT, SNEGSKA (reference sequence).

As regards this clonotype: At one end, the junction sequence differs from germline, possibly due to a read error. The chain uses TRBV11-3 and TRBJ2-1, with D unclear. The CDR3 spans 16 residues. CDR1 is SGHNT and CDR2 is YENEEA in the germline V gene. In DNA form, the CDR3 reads TGTGCCAGCAGCTTAGATAGAATGGGGTGGTCAAATGAGCAGCTCTTC. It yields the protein CASSLDRMGWSNEQLF.

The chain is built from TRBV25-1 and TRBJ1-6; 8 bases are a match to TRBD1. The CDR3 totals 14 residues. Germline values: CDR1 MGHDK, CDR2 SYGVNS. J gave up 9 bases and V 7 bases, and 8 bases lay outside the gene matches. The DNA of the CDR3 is TGTGCCAGCAATACGGACAGGGAGACTTCACCCCTCCACTTT. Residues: CASNTDRETSPLHF.

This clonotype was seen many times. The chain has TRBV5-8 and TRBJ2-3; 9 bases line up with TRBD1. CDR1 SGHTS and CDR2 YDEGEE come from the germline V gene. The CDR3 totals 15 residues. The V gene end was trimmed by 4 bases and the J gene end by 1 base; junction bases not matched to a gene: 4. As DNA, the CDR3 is TGTGCCAGCAGCCGCCGGGACAGGGGCACAGATACGCAGTATTTT. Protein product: CASSRRDRGTDTQYF.

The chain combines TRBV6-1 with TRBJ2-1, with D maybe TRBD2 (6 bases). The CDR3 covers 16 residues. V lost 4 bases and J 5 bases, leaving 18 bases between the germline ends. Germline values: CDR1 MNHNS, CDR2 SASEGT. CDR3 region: CASSGRRVGRHNEQFF. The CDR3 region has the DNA TGTGCCAGCAGTGGTAGGAGGGTCGGGCGACACAATGAGCAGTTCTTC.

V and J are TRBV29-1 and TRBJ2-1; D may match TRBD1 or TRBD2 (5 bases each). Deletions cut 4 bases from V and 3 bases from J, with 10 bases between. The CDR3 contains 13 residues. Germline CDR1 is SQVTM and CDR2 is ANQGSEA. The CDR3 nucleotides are TGCAGCGTTGCGGGACGTCTCTACAATGAGCAGTTCTTC. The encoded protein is CSVAGRLYNEQFF.

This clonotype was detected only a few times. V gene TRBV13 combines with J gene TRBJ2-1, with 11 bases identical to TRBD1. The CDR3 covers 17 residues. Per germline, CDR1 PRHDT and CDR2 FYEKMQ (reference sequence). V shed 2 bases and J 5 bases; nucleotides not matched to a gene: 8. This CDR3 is CASSLMDRGRVDNEQFF. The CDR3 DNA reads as TGTGCCAGCAGCTTAATGGACAGGGGGCGCGTGGACAATGAGCAGTTCTTC.

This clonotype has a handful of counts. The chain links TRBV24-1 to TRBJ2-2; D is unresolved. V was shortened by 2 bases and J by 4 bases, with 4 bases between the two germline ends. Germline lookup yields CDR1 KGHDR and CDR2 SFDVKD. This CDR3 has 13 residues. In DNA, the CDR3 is TGTGCCACCAGTGATTATAGCACCGGGGAGCTGTTTTTT. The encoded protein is CATSDYSTGELFF.

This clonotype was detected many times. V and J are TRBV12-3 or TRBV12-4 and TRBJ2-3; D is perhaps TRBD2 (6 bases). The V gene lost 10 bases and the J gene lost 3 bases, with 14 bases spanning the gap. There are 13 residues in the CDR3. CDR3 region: CATSPGTTDTQYF. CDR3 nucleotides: TGTGCCACCTCCCCAGGGACTACAGATACGCAGTATTTT.

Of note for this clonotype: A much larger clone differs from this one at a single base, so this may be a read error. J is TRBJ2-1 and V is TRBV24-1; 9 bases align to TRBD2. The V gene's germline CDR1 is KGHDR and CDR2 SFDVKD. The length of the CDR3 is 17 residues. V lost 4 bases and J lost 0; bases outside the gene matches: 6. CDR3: CATSEGCGRASYNEQFF. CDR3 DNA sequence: TGTGCCACCAGTGAAGGATGCGGGAGGGCCTCCTACAATGAGCAGTTCTTC.

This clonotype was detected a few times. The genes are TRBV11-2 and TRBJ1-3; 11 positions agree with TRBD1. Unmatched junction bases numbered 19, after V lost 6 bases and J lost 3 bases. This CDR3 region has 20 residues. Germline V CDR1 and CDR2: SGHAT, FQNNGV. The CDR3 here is CASRTIRPDRGRPVGNTIYF. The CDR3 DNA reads TGTGCCAGCAGGACGATCCGTCCGGACAGGGGGCGCCCGGTTGGAAACACCATATATTTT.

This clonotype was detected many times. The DNA of the CDR3 is TGTGCCACCGGTCGTGGGAGGACGCGAGTTTACAATGAGCAGTTCTTC. Its protein is CATGRGRTRVYNEQFF. V usage is TRBV24-1 and J usage is TRBJ2-1, with a weak D call TRBD2 (6 bases). The V end was cut by 9 bases, the J end by 4 bases, with 21 bases between. The V gene's germline CDR1 is KGHDR and CDR2 SFDVKD. The CDR3 spans 16 residues.

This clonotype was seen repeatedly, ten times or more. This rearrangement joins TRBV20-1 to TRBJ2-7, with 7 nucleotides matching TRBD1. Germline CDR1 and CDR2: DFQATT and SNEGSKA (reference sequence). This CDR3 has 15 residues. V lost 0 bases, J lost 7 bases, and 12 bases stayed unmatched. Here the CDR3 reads CSARDGETGTGEQYF. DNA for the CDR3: TGCAGTGCTAGAGATGGCGAGACAGGGACGGGTGAGCAGTACTTC.